These 30 T cell receptor beta chains came from one sample sequenced in a study of post-analysis software for immune sequencing data. Prepared libraries of TCR beta cDNA carried unique molecular identifiers. One entry per CDR3 protein results from TCRdb running MiXCR on the PCR reads. The table lists around 160,000 distinct CDR3 sequences, roughly 34% of them singletons, with roughly 28% in the top ten. The sample was blood, taken after autologous hematopoietic stem cell transplantation. Every receptor here comes from a girl aged 5 to 17 with multiple sclerosis.

The V gene is TRBV5-1, the J gene TRBJ2-5; a possible D gene is TRBD1 (6 bases). V gave up 3 bases and J gave up 5 bases, with 14 bases separating them. The germline gives CDR1 SGHRS, CDR2 YFSETQ. The CDR3 is 14 residues long. The CDR3 bases are TGCGCCAGCAGCTGGGCGGCAGGGGCTGAGACCCAGTACTTC. It is translated as CASSWAAGAETQYF.

The CDR3 DNA follows: TGCAGTGCTCCAGGACAGACGAACACCGGGGAGCTGTTTTTT. As protein: CSAPGQTNTGELFF. The rearrangement joins TRBV20-1 to TRBJ2-2; the D gene is possibly TRBD1 (6 bases). Trimming cost V 5 bases and J 0 bases, with 10 bases left between them. The CDR3 contains 14 residues. Germline CDR1 and CDR2: DFQATT and SNEGSKA (reference sequence).

The CDR3 protein is CAGTPGGGTDTQYF. The CDR3, as DNA: TGTGCCGGCACCCCCGGCGGCGGCACAGATACGCAGTATTTT. The chain combines TRBV12-3 or TRBV12-4 with TRBJ2-3, with D unresolved. V was cut by 11 bases and J by 1 base, with 16 bases left in between. The CDR3 extends over 14 amino acids.

This clonotype was observed a few times. This rearrangement joins TRBV6-1 to TRBJ2-1; TRBD2 matches at 12 bases. V lost 6 bases and J lost 0; bases outside the gene matches: 9. This CDR3 is built from 18 residues. Germline CDR1 is MNHNS and CDR2 is SASEGT. CDR3 protein: CASSFGTSGLSSYNEQFF. The CDR3 DNA sequence: TGTGCCAGCAGCTTCGGGACTAGCGGGCTGAGCTCCTACAATGAGCAGTTCTTC.

V gene TRBV6-5 combines with J gene TRBJ2-7; TRBD2 aligns across 7 bases. The CDR3 spans 15 residues. Per germline, CDR1 MNHEY and CDR2 SVGAGI. The ends lost 0 bases at V and 3 bases at J; junction bases unmatched: 5. CDR3 residues: CASSYSKGDYYEQYF. The CDR3 nucleotides are TGTGCCAGCAGTTACTCGAAAGGGGACTACTACGAGCAGTACTTC.

Only a few counts were recorded for this clonotype. The chain employs TRBV27 and TRBJ1-2; D gene unclear. Germline V gives CDR1 MNHEY, CDR2 SMNVEV (reference sequence). The germline V and J ends were trimmed by 5 bases and 0 bases, with 10 bases remaining between them. This CDR3 comprises 14 residues. CDR3 loop: CASSRSTSNYGYTF. CDR3 sequence (DNA): TGTGCCAGCAGTAGGTCCACATCTAACTATGGCTACACCTTC.

V gene TRBV3-1 combines with J gene TRBJ1-1, with D unclear. Per germline, CDR1 LGHDT and CDR2 YNNKEL (reference sequence). The CDR3 extends over 12 amino acids. Trimming removed 3 bases from V and 5 bases from J, with 7 bases in between. CDR3 protein: CASSHPRTEAFF. The CDR3 DNA sequence: TGTGCCAGCAGCCACCCGAGAACTGAAGCTTTCTTT.

This clonotype was seen at least ten times. V and J are TRBV29-1 and TRBJ2-7, with D unclear. The length of the CDR3 is 13 residues. V was trimmed by 4 bases and J by 0 bases, leaving 10 bases between them. Germline assignment: CDR1 SQVTM and CDR2 ANQGSEA. The CDR3 DNA follows: TGCAGCGTTGTGGGTATCAGCTCCTACGAGCAGTACTTC. Translating it yields CSVVGISSYEQYF.

The table lists this clonotype with a few counts. The chain couples TRBV7-2 to TRBJ1-1; TRBD1 might be the D (5 bases). Trimming stripped 8 bases from V and 4 bases from J, with 8 bases between. Germline V lookup: CDR1 SGHTA, CDR2 FQGNSA. The CDR3 runs 11 residues. The chain's CDR3 is CASQGATEAFF. CDR3 coding DNA: TGTGCCAGCCAGGGAGCCACTGAAGCTTTCTTT.

On this clonotype itself: Given a much more abundant clone one base away, this may be a read error. V usage is TRBV29-1 and J usage is TRBJ2-7; a weak D match, TRBD2 (5 bases). The germline V gene encodes CDR1 SQVTM and CDR2 ANQGSEA. There are 14 residues in the CDR3. V was cut by 7 bases and J by 1 base, with 17 bases left in between. In DNA form, the CDR3 reads TGCAGCGGGGCCTTTGACGGGGAGTCCTACGAGCAGTACTTC. This translates into CSGAFDGESYEQYF.

The rearrangement links TRBV2 to TRBJ2-7; TRBD2 matches at 7 bases. The CDR3 extends over 16 amino acids. The germline V gene has CDR1 SNHLY and CDR2 FYNNEI. The ends lost 1 base at V and 1 base at J; junction bases unmatched: 7. DNA of the CDR3: TGTGCCAGCAGTGAAGGGGCGGGAGCCGAATCCTACGAGCAGTACTTC. Amino acids: CASSEGAGAESYEQYF. Variable domain in full (rest from reference TRBV2 and TRBJ2-7): EPEVTQTPSHQVTQMGQEVILRCVPISNHLYFYWYRQILGQKVEFLVSFYNNEISEKSEIFDDQFSVERPDGSNFTLKIRSTKLEDSAMYFCASSEGAGAESYEQYFGPGTRLTVT.

The chain carries TRBV27 and TRBJ2-3, with TRBD1 matching 7 bases. The germline V gene has CDR1 MNHEY and CDR2 SMNVEV (reference sequence). CDR3 size: 15 residues. With V trimmed by 4 bases and J by 0 bases, 4 bases remained unmatched. CDR3 residues: CASSCKGASTDTQYF. For the CDR3, the DNA is TGTGCCAGCAGTTGCAAGGGGGCTAGCACAGATACGCAGTATTTT.

This clonotype was picked up a small number of times. The chain uses TRBV12-3 or TRBV12-4 and TRBJ1-2; no firm D call. The CDR3 loop spans 13 amino acids. The V end was cut by 5 bases, the J end by 7 bases, with 14 bases between. CDR3 protein: CASSPKHGPGYTF. In DNA, the CDR3 is TGTGCCAGCAGTCCGAAACATGGGCCTGGCTACACCTTC.

This clonotype came up many times. The chain uses TRBV7-9 and TRBJ2-5, with D uncertain. Trimming took 7 bases from V and 5 from J, leaving 8 bases between them. This CDR3 comprises 11 residues. Germline V gene data show CDR1 as SEHNR and CDR2 as FQNEAQ (reference sequence). The CDR3 sequence is CASTPAETQYF. The CDR3 nucleotides read TGTGCCAGCACCCCAGCCGAGACCCAGTACTTC. The full variable domain, rest sourced from reference TRBV7-9 and TRBJ2-5, is DTGVSQNPRHKITKRGQNVTFRCDPISEHNRLYWYRQTLGQGPEFLTYFQNEAQLEKSRLLSDRFSAERPKGSFSTLEIQRTEQGDSAMYLCASTPAETQYFGPGTRLLVL.

The rearrangement links TRBV7-3 to TRBJ1-1; 12 bases match TRBD1. The germline gives CDR1 SGHTA, CDR2 FQGTGA. With V trimmed by 1 base and J by 1 base, 10 bases remained unmatched. The CDR3 length is 19 residues. CDR3 DNA sequence: TGTGCCAGCAGCTTAAGGGGACAGGGGGCTGGCGAGGGGAACACTGAAGCTTTCTTT. It is translated as CASSLRGQGAGEGNTEAFF.

This clonotype was detected only a few times. CDR3 protein: CASSQDVRSYEQYF. The CDR3 bases are TGTGCCAGCAGCCAAGATGTCCGCTCCTACGAGCAGTACTTC. V is TRBV4-2 and J is TRBJ2-7; no clear D gene. The CDR3 sequence is 14 residues long. The V end was cut by 0 bases, the J end by 0 bases, with 6 bases between. Germline V CDR1 and CDR2: LGHNA, YNFKEQ.

This sequence joins TRBV21-1 and TRBJ2-7; the D call TRBD2 from the table was never checked on the DNA. TRBV21-1 represents a pseudogene. This CDR3 has 16 residues. CDR3 loop: CVSSISLPGLPHEQYF. The CDR3 region has the DNA TGTGTCAGCAGCATAAGCTTACCGGGACTTCCTCACGAGCAGTACTTC.

J is TRBJ2-3 and V is TRBV20-1; 9 bases match TRBD1. Losses at the gene ends were 3 bases for V and 3 bases for J; bases not matched to a gene: 4. The CDR3 contains 14 residues. Looked up from germline, CDR1 is DFQATT and CDR2 is SNEGSKA (reference sequence). The CDR3 DNA reads TGCAGTGCTAGGCAGACAGGGGGTACAGATACGCAGTATTTT. Translating gives CSARQTGGTDTQYF.

The chain uses TRBV3-1 and TRBJ2-7; D is unresolved. CDR1 LGHDT and CDR2 YNNKEL come from the germline V gene (reference sequence). The V gene lost 0 bases and the J gene lost 1 base, with 4 bases spanning the gap. The CDR3 extends over 13 amino acids. The CDR3 region has the DNA TGTGCCAGCAGCCAAGAAAGTTCCTACGAGCAGTACTTC. Protein product: CASSQESSYEQYF.

A few counts support this clonotype. V and J are TRBV5-1 and TRBJ2-3; the match to TRBD1 covers 9 bases. Germline assignment: CDR1 SGHRS and CDR2 YFSETQ. The CDR3 runs to 16 residues. V dropped 4 bases and J dropped 7; count of bases not matched to a gene: 13. The CDR3 sequence is CASSATLGQGTHTQYF. DNA of the CDR3: TGCGCCAGCAGCGCGACTTTGGGACAGGGTACCCATACGCAGTATTTT. Full variable domain (missing parts from reference TRBV5-1 and TRBJ2-3): KAGVTQTPRYLIKTRGQQVTLSCSPISGHRSVSWYQQTPGQGLQFLFEYFSETQRNKGNFPGRFSGRQFSNSRSEMNVSTLELGDSALYLCASSATLGQGTHTQYFGPGTRLTVL.

The chain is built from TRBV20-1 and TRBJ2-2; TRBD2 matches at 10 bases. Germline trimming cut 3 bases from V and 1 base from J; bases unmatched to any gene: 8. Per germline, CDR1 DFQATT and CDR2 SNEGSKA (reference sequence). This CDR3 has 17 residues. In DNA, the CDR3 is TGCAGTGCTAGTTCGGGAATAGCGGGAGGGAACACCGGGGAGCTGTTTTTT. Its protein product is CSASSGIAGGNTGELFF.

In this sample, this clonotype turned up a few times. This chain uses TRBV6-2 or TRBV6-3 with TRBJ2-5; possibly TRBD2 for D (6 bases). The CDR3 runs to 13 residues. CDR1 MNHEY and CDR2 SVGEGT come from the germline V gene. Deletions cut 2 bases from V and 3 bases from J, with 7 bases between. This CDR3 is CASSYGGKETQYF. The CDR3 bases are TGTGCCAGCAGTTACGGGGGGAAAGAGACCCAGTACTTC.

The chain links TRBV20-1 to TRBJ1-2; D not resolved. Trimming shortened V by 3 bases and J by 4 bases, and 15 bases separated the two germline ends. The CDR3 is 14 residues long. Germline CDR1 is DFQATT and CDR2 is SNEGSKA (reference sequence). The CDR3 here is CSASPGPRVYGYTF. CDR3 DNA sequence: TGCAGTGCTAGCCCGGGTCCGCGGGTCTATGGCTACACCTTC.

As for this clonotype: A read error may account for a junction end that differs from germline. This chain links TRBV3-1 with TRBJ2-7; 9 nucleotides agree with TRBD1. Germline assignment: CDR1 LGHDT and CDR2 YNNKEL (reference sequence). The CDR3 runs 15 residues. CDR3 coding DNA: TGTGCCTGCAGCCAAAGGCGGACAGGGGAGGACGAGCAGTACTTC. Its translation is CACSQRRTGEDEQYF.

This clonotype has just a few counts. This rearrangement joins TRBV5-1 to TRBJ2-7, with 12 bases matching TRBD2. Looked up from germline, CDR1 is SGHRS and CDR2 is YFSETQ. This CDR3 has 16 amino acids. V lost 5 bases, J lost 5 bases, and 11 bases stayed unmatched. This chain's CDR3 is CASRRRLAGEIDEQYF. CDR3 nucleotides: TGCGCCAGCAGGCGACGACTAGCGGGAGAGATCGACGAGCAGTACTTC.

This clonotype has just one count. V gene TRBV3-1 combines with J gene TRBJ2-4, with 15 positions matching TRBD2. V shed 3 bases, J shed 9 bases, and the junction held 6 bases outside the gene matches. CDR1 and CDR2 (germline): LGHDT, YNNKEL (reference sequence). The CDR3 is 16 amino acids. This CDR3 is CASSQDPGLAGGIQYF. The CDR3 nucleotides are TGTGCCAGCAGCCAGGACCCGGGACTAGCGGGAGGCATTCAGTACTTC. The complete variable domain, with remaining parts taken from reference TRBV3-1 and TRBJ2-4, reads DTAVSQTPKYLVTQMGNDKSIKCEQNLGHDTMYWYKQDSKKFLKIMFSYNNKELIINETVPNRFSPKSPDKAHLNLHINSLELGDSAVYFCASSQDPGLAGGIQYFGAGTRLSVL.

This clonotype was seen just once. CDR3 coding DNA: TGTGCCATCAAGTCCGGACAGAACACAGATACGCAGTATTTT. Amino acids: CAIKSGQNTDTQYF. The J gene is TRBJ2-3, the V gene TRBV10-3; D possibly corresponds to TRBD1 (6 bases). This CDR3 spans 14 amino acids. Germline CDR1 is ENHRY and CDR2 is SYGVKD. The V and J ends lost 7 bases and 2 bases respectively, with 13 bases between them.

This clonotype was seen more than once but under ten times. V is TRBV6-5 and J is TRBJ1-1; 7 positions agree with TRBD1. This CDR3 region has 12 residues. Trimming took 4 bases from V and 5 from J; bases not matched to a gene: 1. Germline V gene lookup returns CDR1 MNHEY and CDR2 SVGAGI. The CDR3 nucleotides read TGTGCCAGCAGTTCAGGGGGGACTGAAGCTTTCTTT. Amino acids: CASSSGGTEAFF.

The chain uses TRBV20-1 and TRBJ2-3; 9 positions agree with TRBD2. With 3 bases clipped from V and 0 bases from J, the junction kept 7 bases outside the gene matches. Germline V gene sequence: CDR1 DFQATT, CDR2 SNEGSKA (reference sequence). This CDR3 region has 16 residues. CDR3 in DNA: TGCAGTGCTAGCGTTAGCGGGGGCCATAGCACAGATACGCAGTATTTT. It is translated as CSASVSGGHSTDTQYF.

This clonotype was counted at least ten times. The rearrangement joins TRBV11-2 to TRBJ2-1, with D perhaps being TRBD1 or TRBD2 (5 bases each). The CDR3 spans 14 residues. Trimming cost V 1 base and J 6 bases, with 10 bases left between them. Germline CDR1 SGHAT, CDR2 FQNNGV. CDR3 sequence reads: CASSLGGTFNEQFF. In DNA, the CDR3 is TGTGCCAGCAGCTTAGGGGGGACCTTCAATGAGCAGTTCTTC.